The T cell receptor (beta chain) under discussion was sequenced for a study of cytomegalovirus exposure and HLA in healthy donors. The donors belonged to the roughly 110-subject validation cohort, separate from the roughly 670-subject first cohort. Profiled with immunoSEQ multiplex PCR; TCRdb holds only in-frame clones, not every one. The sample holds approximately 150,000 clones, 70% to 90% seen once. V dropped 1 base and J dropped 0; count of bases not matched to a gene: 5. CDR3 length: 18 amino acids. Germline loops: CDR1 MNHNS, CDR2 SASEGT. Concerning this clone itself: Its target is unknown.

Study-wide points: The authors enumerated 150 to 200 TCR beta chains as linked to cytomegalovirus. For cytomegalovirus status, the classifier reportedly gave diagnoses with high specificity and sensitivity.

Sequenced input: PBMCs. The receptor was isolated from a woman under 30 in good health and CMV-seropositive. The rearrangement uses TRBV6-1 and TRBJ2-1, with 11 nucleotides matching TRBD2. The CDR3 DNA is TGTGCCAGCAGTGAAGGCAGACTAGCGGGGATCTCCTACAATGAGCAGTTCTTC. It codes for CASSEGRLAGISYNEQFF.